This is a list of T cell receptor beta chains from one sample in a study of blood T cell repertoires in COVID-19. TCRdb's copy holds only in-frame clones and misses some; the assay was immunoSEQ multiplex PCR. The data show about 24,000 clones, with roughly nine tenths seen just once and roughly a third held by the top ten. The sample consisted of peripheral blood. These receptors originate from a man aged 70-80 years with active COVID-19. The CDR3 runs from the conserved cysteine through the conserved F or W. D genes are given only for firm matches. Clone size is stated in some rows and not others, as once, few, many or a class when expanded.

CDR3 DNA: TGTGCCAGCAGTAACTCTGGGCAAGGACAGAGCAATCAGCCCCAGCATTTT; CDR3 protein: CASSNSGQGQSNQPQHF; D gene: -; V gene: TRBV6-9; clone size: -; J gene: TRBJ1-5
CDR3 DNA: TGTGCCTGGAGTGTGGGCAGTGGAGCCAAAAACATTCAGTACTTC; CDR3 protein: CAWSVGSGAKNIQYF; D gene: -; V gene: TRBV30; clone size: -; J gene: TRBJ2-4
CDR3 DNA: TGTGCCAGCAGCTTAGAAGTGGGGGACAACAATGAGCAGTTCTTC; CDR3 protein: CASSLEVGDNNEQFF; D gene: -; V gene: TRBV7-2; clone size: -; J gene: TRBJ2-1
CDR3 DNA: TGTGCCAGCAGAACCGCCAGGGACAGACCCTCGGGTGGCTACACCTTC; CDR3 protein: CASRTARDRPSGGYTF; D gene: TRBD1; V gene: TRBV7-9; clone size: -; J gene: TRBJ1-2
CDR3 DNA: TGTGCCAGCAGGCCAGCGGGGAATCAGCCCCAGCATTTT; CDR3 protein: CASRPAGNQPQHF; D gene: -; V gene: TRBV12-3/TRBV12-4; clone size: -; J gene: TRBJ1-5
CDR3 DNA: TGTGCCAGCAGCCCTAGAGGCGACAGGGCGCTCTCACCCCTCCACTTT; CDR3 protein: CASSPRGDRALSPLHF; D gene: TRBD1; V gene: TRBV7-9; clone size: few; J gene: TRBJ1-6
CDR3 DNA: TGTGCCAGCAGCAAAGATCCGAGTGATGAGCAGTTCTTC; CDR3 protein: CASSKDPSDEQFF; D gene: -; V gene: TRBV21-1; clone size: -; J gene: TRBJ2-1
CDR3 DNA: TGTGCCAGCAGTGAAGCGCTTGCGGGGGCCCCCGTTGGTTTCTTT; CDR3 protein: CASSEALAGAPVGFF; D gene: -; V gene: TRBV2; clone size: -; J gene: TRBJ1-1
CDR3 DNA: TGTGCCAGCTACCGAATTGGACAGGGTGGCACTGAAGCTTTCTTT; CDR3 protein: CASYRIGQGGTEAFF; D gene: TRBD1; V gene: TRBV7-9; clone size: -; J gene: TRBJ1-1
CDR3 DNA: TGTGCCAGCAGCCAATCCGCAGAGAACACTGAAGCTTTCTTT; CDR3 protein: CASSQSAENTEAFF; D gene: -; V gene: TRBV16; clone size: -; J gene: TRBJ1-1
CDR3 DNA: TGTGCCAGCGAGGGGAAGCAGCAGGGGGGAAAACTGTTTTTT; CDR3 protein: CASEGKQQGGKLFF; D gene: TRBD1; V gene: TRBV3-1/TRBV3-2; clone size: -; J gene: TRBJ1-4
CDR3 DNA: TGTGCCAGCTCTCCGTTTGAGAGCTCCTACGAGCAGTACTTC; CDR3 protein: CASSPFESSYEQYF; D gene: -; V gene: TRBV9; clone size: -; J gene: TRBJ2-7
CDR3 DNA: TGTGCCAGCAGCTTAGCGGGCTACGAGCAGTACTTC; CDR3 protein: CASSLAGYEQYF; D gene: TRBD2; V gene: TRBV6-2/TRBV6-3; clone size: -; J gene: TRBJ2-7
CDR3 DNA: TGTGCCAGCAGTTCCCACCCGGGGACAGGGAAAAATGAAGCTTTCTTT; CDR3 protein: CASSSHPGTGKNEAFF; D gene: TRBD1; V gene: TRBV28; clone size: once; J gene: TRBJ1-1
CDR3 DNA: TGCAGCGTTGTTTGGGCCAACTCTGGGGCCAACGTCCTGACTTTC; CDR3 protein: CSVVWANSGANVLTF; D gene: -; V gene: TRBV29-1; clone size: -; J gene: TRBJ2-6
CDR3 DNA: TGTGCCAGCAGTTTAACCGCTACCCCACAGTTCTTC; CDR3 protein: CASSLTATPQFF; D gene: -; V gene: TRBV12-3/TRBV12-4; clone size: -; J gene: TRBJ2-1
CDR3 DNA: TGTGCCAGCAGTGTGGCGGGGGGGTCCCGGAGGACCCAGTACTTC; CDR3 protein: CASSVAGGSRRTQYF; D gene: TRBD2; V gene: TRBV2; clone size: -; J gene: TRBJ2-5
CDR3 DNA: TGTGCCAGCAGCTTAAGCTACCCCTACGAGCAGTACTTC; CDR3 protein: CASSLSYPYEQYF; D gene: -; V gene: TRBV7-2; clone size: -; J gene: TRBJ2-7
CDR3 DNA: TGTGCCAGTAGTTCTCCGACAGGTCACTACGAGCAGTACTTC; CDR3 protein: CASSSPTGHYEQYF; D gene: -; V gene: TRBV19; clone size: once; J gene: TRBJ2-7
CDR3 DNA: TGTGCCAGCAGCCCTCAAAACAGGGGCATGGAAGCTTTCTTT; CDR3 protein: CASSPQNRGMEAFF; D gene: TRBD1; V gene: TRBV27; clone size: once; J gene: TRBJ1-1
CDR3 DNA: TGCGCCAGCAGCGGCGGACTAGCGGGAGTATACGAGCAGTACTTC; CDR3 protein: CASSGGLAGVYEQYF; D gene: TRBD2; V gene: TRBV5-1; clone size: -; J gene: TRBJ2-7
CDR3 DNA: TGTGCCAGCAGCCCCGACTCGAGCTCCTACGAGCAGTACTTC; CDR3 protein: CASSPDSSSYEQYF; D gene: -; V gene: TRBV2; clone size: -; J gene: TRBJ2-7
CDR3 DNA: TGTGCCAGCAGTTACGAGGCAGCCAACTCTGGAAACACCATATATTTT; CDR3 protein: CASSYEAANSGNTIYF; D gene: -; V gene: TRBV6-5; clone size: -; J gene: TRBJ1-3
CDR3 DNA: TGTGCCAGCAGCTCACCGGTACAGGGGAACGAGCAGTACTTC; CDR3 protein: CASSSPVQGNEQYF; D gene: TRBD1; V gene: TRBV7-2; clone size: -; J gene: TRBJ2-7
CDR3 DNA: TGTGCCAGCAGTTTACAGGTGCTCCACTCCTACGAGCAGTACTTC; CDR3 protein: CASSLQVLHSYEQYF; D gene: -; V gene: TRBV28; clone size: -; J gene: TRBJ2-7
CDR3 DNA: TGCGCCAGCAGCGATCAGGGTAGCGAAAAACTGTTTTTT; CDR3 protein: CASSDQGSEKLFF; D gene: -; V gene: TRBV5-1; clone size: -; J gene: TRBJ1-4
CDR3 DNA: TGTGCCAGCAGCGTCGGACTAGCGTCAGATACGCAGTATTTT; CDR3 protein: CASSVGLASDTQYF; D gene: TRBD2; V gene: TRBV9; clone size: -; J gene: TRBJ2-3
CDR3 DNA: TGTGCCAGCTCACCACCGGAGAGATTGAGTATCACAGATACGCAGTATTTT; CDR3 protein: CASSPPERLSITDTQYF; D gene: -; V gene: TRBV18; clone size: -; J gene: TRBJ2-3
CDR3 DNA: TGTGCCAGCAGCTTGAGGGGACAGGGGATTCATACGCAGTATTTT; CDR3 protein: CASSLRGQGIHTQYF; D gene: TRBD1; V gene: TRBV7-9; clone size: -; J gene: TRBJ2-3
CDR3 DNA: TGTGCCAGTAGCCAGGGATATGGCTACACCTTC; CDR3 protein: CASSQGYGYTF; D gene: -; V gene: TRBV19; clone size: -; J gene: TRBJ1-2
CDR3 DNA: TGTGCCAGCTCACTTTGGTCCCCAGGGACACAAGAGACCCAGTACTTC; CDR3 protein: CASSLWSPGTQETQYF; D gene: -; V gene: TRBV18; clone size: -; J gene: TRBJ2-5
CDR3 DNA: TGTGCCAGCAGCTTCGGGACTAGCGGGATATATGAGCAGTTCTTC; CDR3 protein: CASSFGTSGIYEQFF; D gene: TRBD2; V gene: TRBV11-2; clone size: -; J gene: TRBJ2-1
CDR3 DNA: TGTGCCAGCAGCTTAGGAGGGAGAACCTACGAGCAGTACTTC; CDR3 protein: CASSLGGRTYEQYF; D gene: -; V gene: TRBV7-8; clone size: -; J gene: TRBJ2-7
CDR3 DNA: TGTGCCAGTAGTCCAGGGGGCTACGAGCAGTACTTC; CDR3 protein: CASSPGGYEQYF; D gene: TRBD1; V gene: TRBV19; clone size: -; J gene: TRBJ2-7
CDR3 DNA: TGTGCCATCAGCGGTACTAGCGCCAGCTCCTACAATGAGCAGTTCTTC; CDR3 protein: CAISGTSASSYNEQFF; D gene: TRBD2; V gene: TRBV10-3; clone size: -; J gene: TRBJ2-1
CDR3 DNA: TGTGCCAGCTCACGGAATGGACAGTCGAGGCCCCAGCATTTT; CDR3 protein: CASSRNGQSRPQHF; D gene: -; V gene: TRBV18; clone size: -; J gene: TRBJ1-5
CDR3 DNA: TGCGCCAGCAGCTTTAGTACAGGGGTAAACCAAGAGACCCAGTACTTC; CDR3 protein: CASSFSTGVNQETQYF; D gene: TRBD1; V gene: TRBV5-1; clone size: once; J gene: TRBJ2-5
CDR3 DNA: TGCGCCAGCAGCTTGACTTATAATTCACCCCTCCACTTT; CDR3 protein: CASSLTYNSPLHF; D gene: -; V gene: TRBV5-1; clone size: -; J gene: TRBJ1-6
CDR3 DNA: TGTGCCAGCAGCCCGGGGGTCGGAGAGCAGTACTTC; CDR3 protein: CASSPGVGEQYF; D gene: -; V gene: TRBV5-6; clone size: -; J gene: TRBJ2-7
CDR3 DNA: TGCGCCAGCAGCTTGGGACAGGGGAGGCCGTATAATTCACCCCTCCACTTT; CDR3 protein: CASSLGQGRPYNSPLHF; D gene: TRBD1; V gene: TRBV5-1; clone size: -; J gene: TRBJ1-6
CDR3 DNA: TGTGCCAGCAGCTATCTAGCGGGGAGCACAGATACGCAGTATTTT; CDR3 protein: CASSYLAGSTDTQYF; D gene: TRBD2; V gene: TRBV11-2; clone size: once; J gene: TRBJ2-3